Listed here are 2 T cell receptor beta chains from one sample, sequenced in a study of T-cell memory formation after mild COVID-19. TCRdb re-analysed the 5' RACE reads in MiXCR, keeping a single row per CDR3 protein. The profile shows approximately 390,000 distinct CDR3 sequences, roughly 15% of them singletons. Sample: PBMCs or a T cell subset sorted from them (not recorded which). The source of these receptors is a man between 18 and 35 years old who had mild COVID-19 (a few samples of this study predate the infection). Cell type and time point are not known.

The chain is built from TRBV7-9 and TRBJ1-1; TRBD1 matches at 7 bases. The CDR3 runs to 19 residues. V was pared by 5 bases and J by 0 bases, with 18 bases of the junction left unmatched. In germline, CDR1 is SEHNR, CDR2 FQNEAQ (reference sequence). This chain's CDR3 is CASSPNRGQAWVMNTEAFF. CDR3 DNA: TGTGCCAGCAGCCCGAACAGGGGTCAGGCTTGGGTGATGAACACTGAAGCTTTCTTT.

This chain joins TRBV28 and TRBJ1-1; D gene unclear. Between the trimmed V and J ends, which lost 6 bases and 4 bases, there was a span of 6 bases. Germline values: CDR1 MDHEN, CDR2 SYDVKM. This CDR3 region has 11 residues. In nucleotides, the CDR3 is TGTGCCAGCAGGTTGGGCACTGAAGCTTTCTTT. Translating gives CASRLGTEAFF. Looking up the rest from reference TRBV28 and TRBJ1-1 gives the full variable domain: DVKVTQSSRYLVKRTGEKVFLECVQDMDHENMFWYRQDPGLGLRLIYFSYDVKMKEKGDIPEGYSVSREKKERFSLILESASTNQTSMYLCASRLGTEAFFGQGTRLTVV.